The text below deals with one T cell receptor (beta chain). This sample is drawn from a study of blood T cell repertoires in COVID-19. Profiled with immunoSEQ multiplex PCR; TCRdb holds only in-frame clones, not every one. The sample consists of some 70,000 clones, approximately 79% of them appearing once. V lost 10 bases and J lost 4, with 15 bases in between. Germline CDR1 reads LNHDA; CDR2 reads SQIVND (reference sequence). The CDR3 length is 13 residues. The sequenced sample consisted of peripheral blood. The TCR originated in a woman aged 45-65 years with acute or convalescent COVID-19. This rearrangement joins TRBV19 to TRBJ2-3; a weak D match, TRBD2 (5 bases). This chain's CDR3 is CATSPGGPDTQYF. In nucleotides, the CDR3 is TGTGCCACCTCCCCAGGAGGCCCAGATACGCAGTATTTT.